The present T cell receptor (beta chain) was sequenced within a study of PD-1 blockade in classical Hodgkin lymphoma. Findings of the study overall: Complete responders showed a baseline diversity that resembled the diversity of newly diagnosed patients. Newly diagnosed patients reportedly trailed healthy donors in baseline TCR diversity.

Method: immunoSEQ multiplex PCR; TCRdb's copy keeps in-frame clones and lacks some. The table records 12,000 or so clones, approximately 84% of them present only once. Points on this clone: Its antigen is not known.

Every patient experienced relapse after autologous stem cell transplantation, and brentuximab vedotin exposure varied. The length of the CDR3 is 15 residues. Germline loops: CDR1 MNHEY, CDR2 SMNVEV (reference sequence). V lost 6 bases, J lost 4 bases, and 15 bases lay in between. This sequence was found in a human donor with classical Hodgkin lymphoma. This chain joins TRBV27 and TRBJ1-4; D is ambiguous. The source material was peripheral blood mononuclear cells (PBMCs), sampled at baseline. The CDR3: CASRTLSARNEKLFF. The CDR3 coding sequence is TGTGCCAGCAGAACGCTAAGTGCCCGTAATGAAAAACTGTTTTTT.